This TCR beta chain was obtained from a study of vaccination and CD4 T cells after COVID-19 (dated by TCRdb to 2021 to 2024). A note on the overall study: SARS-CoV-2 positivity had been established in the convalescent patients by nasal swab PCR, and mild disease was recorded in under ten of these patients and severe disease in one. Six males and four females were included in the convalescent cohort, with two Hispanic individuals, seven Caucasians, two Asians and one multiracial person represented. Each participant got two doses of either the Pfizer-BioNTech BNT162b2 vaccine (n=8) or the Moderna mRNA-1273 vaccine (n=2). Post-COVID blood samples from convalescent patients were collected a median of about 100 days after diagnosis, with a range of roughly 30 to 170 days. Post-vaccine blood samples were obtained a median of approximately 70 days after the second vaccine dose, with a range of roughly 14 to 241 days. Overlapping spike peptide pools from SARS-CoV-2 and from the common cold coronaviruses HCoV-NL63, HCoV-OC43 and HCoV-229E were used as culture stimuli. As controls, cultures received a CEFX viral epitope pool (the positive control), an HIV-1 Nef peptide pool (the negative control), or no peptide at all. The spike-specific CD4+ TCR repertoire was compared before and after mRNA vaccination in approximately 9 COVID-19 convalescent patients and a handful of infection-naive healthy vaccine recipients.

The sample's treatment or condition label, decoded: approximately 9-day PBMC culture with coronavirus spike peptide pools or control peptides (ViraFEST assay). The ViraFEST assay, used in the study, expanded antigen-specific T cells with peptide pools and then identified the expanded clonotypes through TCR sequencing. The positive SARS-CoV-2 PCR tests of the convalescent patients were dated from March to December 2020, before the Alpha, Beta and Delta variants emerged in the United States. PBMCs were cultured at around 2.2 million per well in IMDM supplemented with approximately 5.4% human AB serum and around 10 IU/ml IL-2, with roughly 10 ug/ml peptide pools added. On days 3 and 7, half of the culture medium was replaced with fresh IL-2-containing medium. After approximately 10 days of culture, CD4+ T cells were isolated by negative selection using the EasySep CD4+ T cell isolation kit. Ficoll-Paque Plus gradient centrifugation was used to isolate PBMCs from whole blood, and the isolated PBMCs were then either used fresh or cryopreserved at -140C. Culture conditions were generally each tested in triplicate wells.

General findings and caveats noted by the study authors: An increase in the median number of SARS-CoV-2-reactive clonotypes from around 20 after infection to 35 to 40 after vaccination was observed, but the change was not found to be significant. Nearly all vaccine-specific clones in convalescent patients (304 of 307) were mono-reactive for SARS-CoV-2 spike rather than cross-reactive with common cold coronaviruses. The number of convalescent patients in the study was relatively small, and the study did not examine early timepoints following natural infection. Among convalescent patients, a median about 86% of the SARS-CoV-2-reactive clones seen after vaccination appeared only after vaccination, which suggests priming specific to the vaccine.

Receptor libraries were prepared by PCR. TCR sequencing of DNA from cultured CD4+ T cells used the Oncomine TCR Beta short-read assay at the Johns Hopkins FTIC core. Genomic DNA was extracted from the cultured CD4+ T cells with the QIAamp micro DNA kit. Oncomine TCR Beta libraries from cultured CD4+ T cells were pooled using unique dual indexes and sequenced on an Illumina iSeq 100. As for the original processing: Non-productive sequences were removed, and CDR3s that did not start with C, did not end with F or W, or were shorter than 7 amino acids were discarded. Antigen-specific clonotypes were identified with the MANAFEST web application by comparing peptide-stimulated wells with reference and other culture wells. For a clone to be called positive, the clone needed an FDR below 0.05, an odds ratio above 5, and a productive frequency above 0.1% in at least two of three replicate wells. Cross-reactive clonotypes were defined as significantly expanded in both SARS-CoV-2 spike wells and at least one common cold coronavirus spike condition. Similarity between CDR3 sequences was evaluated in R version 3.6.1 using Levenshtein distances (stringdist) and unrooted phylogenetic trees (ape). The public reads were run again by TCRdb, first through fastp at Q25 and then through MiXCR, and only productive beta chains were kept. For every CDR3 protein sequence, its rows merge into one entry that carries the most common genes and DNA. Clone size and V and J calls follow TCRdb, not the original study. The sample table records 4,600 or so distinct CDR3 sequences; about 40% of these occur just once. Of the sample, about 38% is held by the ten largest clones.

A note on this clonotype: The antigen it recognizes is unknown. Base qualities were left out, and no much larger clone turns up one base away.

The cysteine opens and the phenylalanine closes a CDR3 of 16 amino acids. Only the CDR3 DNA stays, 48 bases, in frame from base 1. The CDR1 and CDR2 encoded by the germline V gene are MNHEY and SVGAGI. V is clipped by 2 bases and J by 3 bases, and the sequence between their germline boundaries is 17 bases long. The TCR originated in a human donor who had recovered from COVID-19. The rearranged chain carries TRBV6-5 and TRBJ2-7; the D assignment is uncertain and may be TRBD1 or TRBD2, with 5 bases supporting each. What was sequenced was CD4+ T cells from blood, cultured in vitro. The CDR3 in this case is CASSYPRGGYFYEQYF. The nucleotides are TGTGCCAGCAGTTACCCCCGGGGCGGGTATTTCTACGAGCAGTACTTC.